This T cell receptor beta chain was sequenced during a study of blood T cells in healthy people across ages. Findings and limits, study-wide: Diversity estimated from one million T cells was considered an underestimate. PBMCs that were unsorted prevented a conclusive naive versus antigen-experienced comparison.

From germline, CDR1 is DFQATT and CDR2 SNEGSKA (reference sequence). The CDR3 is 16 amino acids. The people who gave samples were healthy Caucasians from Russia, aged about 6 to 100. With regard to this clonotype: Antigen: not known. A junction end diverges from the germline sequence, so it may reflect a read error.

Combining a sample-barcoded 5' primer with a J-beta primer mix, a second PCR ran for roughly 7 to 11 cycles. Each cDNA molecule, via a template-switch adaptor with 12 random nucleotides, was tagged. TCRdb recomputed calls from the 5' RACE reads with MiXCR, one row per CDR3 protein. The repertoire holds 1.5 million to 2 million distinct CDR3 sequences, with less than 50% as singletons. The receptor was isolated from a woman aged 35 to 49 in good health. Sequencing used blood. The chain couples TRBV20-1 to TRBJ2-1; 7 positions match TRBD2. The CDR3 is CSADWARGFIYKEQFF. DNA of the CDR3: TGCAGTGCTGATTGGGCGCGGGGGTTCATTTACAAGGAGCAGTTCTTC.